These 17 T cell receptor beta chains were all obtained from the same sample, sequenced in a study of control samples from healthy donors and cancer patients. Profiled with immunoSEQ multiplex PCR; TCRdb holds only in-frame clones, not every one. In the table there are around 140,000 clones, 90% to 95% of which are singletons. The source material was blood. The receptors originated from a man aged 18 to 29 in good health.

V usage is TRBV4-2 and J usage is TRBJ2-1; 10 bases are a match to TRBD1. This CDR3 has 16 residues. V dropped 1 base and J dropped 4; count of bases not matched to a gene: 4. In germline, CDR1 is LGHNA, CDR2 YNFKEQ. CDR3 bases: TGTGCCAGCAGCCAAGGGGGGGACAGGGGATACAATGAGCAGTTCTTC. It is translated as CASSQGGDRGYNEQFF.

The chain uses TRBV27 and TRBJ1-1; D may be TRBD1 (5 bases). The germline V gene encodes CDR1 MNHEY and CDR2 SMNVEV (reference sequence). Trimming removed 2 bases from V and 7 bases from J, with 14 bases in between. The CDR3 runs 14 residues. CDR3 amino acids: CASSLRAGMDEAFF. The DNA for the CDR3 is TGTGCCAGCAGTTTAAGGGCAGGGATGGATGAAGCTTTCTTT.

This chain connects TRBV19 to TRBJ1-1; D is undetermined. The CDR3 covers 18 residues. Germline V lookup: CDR1 LNHDA, CDR2 SQIVND (reference sequence). V lost 4 bases, J lost 4 bases, and 25 bases lay in between. The CDR3 sequence is CASSKEGPTRMAGTEAFF. The CDR3 DNA is TGTGCCAGTAGTAAAGAAGGGCCGACACGAATGGCGGGCACTGAAGCTTTCTTT.

The V and J genes are TRBV9 and TRBJ2-7, with 10 bases identical to TRBD1. The CDR3 sequence is 16 residues long. Germline CDR1 and CDR2: SGDLS and YYNGEE. The V and J ends lost 3 bases and 3 bases, in that order; junction bases with no gene match: 9. The DNA for the CDR3 is TGTGCCAGCAGCGCCCCCGGGACAGGGGCCTTCTACGAGCAGTACTTC. Amino acid sequence: CASSAPGTGAFYEQYF.

Only one count was recorded for this clone. V usage is TRBV10-3 and J usage is TRBJ1-2; unclear D gene. CDR3 length: 12 amino acids. V was shortened by 7 bases and J by 0 bases, with 6 bases between the two germline ends. Germline loops: CDR1 ENHRY, CDR2 SYGVKD. In DNA form, the CDR3 reads TGTGCCATCATGGGAGCTAACTATGGCTACACCTTC. It specifies CAIMGANYGYTF.

The chain recombines TRBV7-6 with TRBJ1-1; no reliable D call. This CDR3 has 13 amino acids. The ends were cut back, 4 bases at V and 0 bases at J, with 6 bases in the middle. CDR1 is SGHVS and CDR2 is FNYEAQ in the germline V gene. The chain's CDR3 is CASSYEMNTEAFF. DNA of the CDR3: TGTGCCAGCAGCTACGAAATGAACACTGAAGCTTTCTTT. Supplemented by reference TRBV7-6 and TRBJ1-1, the full variable domain reads GAGVSQSPRYKVTKRGQDVALRCDPISGHVSLYWYRQALGQGPEFLTYFNYEAQQDKSGLPNDRFSAERPEGSISTLTIQRTEQRDSAMYRCASSYEMNTEAFFGQGTRLTVV.

The gene calls are TRBV29-1 and TRBJ2-1; 7 bases are a match to TRBD2. The V segment lost 1 base and the J segment 6 bases; nucleotides outside the gene matches: 0. This CDR3 contains 12 residues. Germline V gene lookup returns CDR1 SQVTM and CDR2 ANQGSEA. The CDR3 coding sequence is TGCAGCGTTGAAGGGACTAGCAATGAGCAGTTCTTC. It encodes CSVEGTSNEQFF.

The gene calls are TRBV27 and TRBJ2-1; 8 bases line up with TRBD1. Germline-derived CDR1 and CDR2 are MNHEY and SMNVEV (reference sequence). The CDR3 totals 15 residues. Unmatched junction bases numbered 5, after V lost 2 bases and J lost 5 bases. CDR3 coding DNA: TGTGCCAGCAGTTTAGGGCAGGGGGCTAACAATGAGCAGTTCTTC. Translated, it gives CASSLGQGANNEQFF.

This clone was recorded once. One junction end disagrees with the germline gene, perhaps due to a read error. V is TRBV27 and J is TRBJ2-7; D perhaps matches TRBD1 (7 bases). Per the germline V gene, CDR1 is MNHEY and CDR2 is SMNVEV (reference sequence). This CDR3 is 13 amino acids long. CDR3 region: CASSQGGGYEQYF. In DNA form, the CDR3 reads TGTGCCAGCAGCCAGGGGGGAGGCTACGAACAGTACTTC.

The J gene is TRBJ2-1, the V gene TRBV7-9; 14 nucleotides align to TRBD2. The trim removed 5 bases at V and 10 bases at J, leaving 13 bases unmatched. In germline, CDR1 is SEHNR, CDR2 FQNEAQ (reference sequence). The CDR3 covers 17 residues. CDR3 protein: CASSPLRGLAGVREQFF. The DNA for the CDR3 is TGTGCCAGCAGCCCTCTTAGGGGACTAGCGGGAGTAAGGGAGCAGTTCTTC.

CDR3 sequence (DNA): TGTGCCAGCAGCTCTATCGGAGGGATCAATCAGCCCCAGCATTTT. Amino acids: CASSSIGGINQPQHF. The chain employs TRBV7-8 and TRBJ1-5; D gene uncertain. This CDR3 is built from 15 residues. V was trimmed by 4 bases and J by 3 bases, leaving 13 bases between them. Germline V gene data show CDR1 as SGHVS and CDR2 as FQNEAQ.

CDR3: CASGEGFRGYTF. The CDR3, as DNA: TGTGCCAGCGGAGAAGGGTTCAGGGGCTACACCTTC. The chain carries TRBV19 and TRBJ1-2; no definite D call. The V end was cut by 9 bases, the J end by 8 bases, with 16 bases between. The CDR3 runs 12 residues. From germline, CDR1 is LNHDA and CDR2 SQIVND (reference sequence).

J is TRBJ2-7 and V is TRBV6-1, with 11 bases lining up with TRBD2. Germline V gene sequence: CDR1 MNHNS, CDR2 SASEGT. This CDR3 contains 18 residues. Trimming at V came to 3 bases and at J to 4 bases, leaving 14 bases not matched to a gene. CDR3 protein: CASSDLAAKLAGAYEQYF. The CDR3 nucleotides are TGTGCCAGCAGTGACCTGGCCGCTAAACTAGCGGGAGCTTACGAGCAGTACTTC.

This clone came up once. The chain couples TRBV27 to TRBJ1-5, with D possibly matching TRBD1 (6 bases). Germline CDR1 and CDR2: MNHEY and SMNVEV (reference sequence). The CDR3 sequence is 18 residues long. Trimming pared 4 bases from V and 2 bases from J, leaving 21 bases between. Here the CDR3 DNA reads TGTGCCAGCAGTTCTTATGGGCCAACAGGGCCCGGCAATCAGCCCCAGCATTTT. Translation: CASSSYGPTGPGNQPQHF.

V and J are TRBV7-8 and TRBJ2-2; possibly TRBD2 for D (6 bases). Trimming cost V 1 base and J 5 bases, with 17 bases left between them. Germline lookup yields CDR1 SGHVS and CDR2 FQNEAQ. CDR3 size: 17 residues. CDR3 DNA sequence: TGTGCCAGCAGCTTAGATGTCGGGGGAGCCGTGACCGGGGAGCTGTTTTTT. This codes for CASSLDVGGAVTGELFF.

This chain links TRBV24-1 with TRBJ1-2; a weak D match, TRBD1 (5 bases). V was cut by 4 bases and J by 4 bases, with 9 bases left in between. Germline-derived CDR1 and CDR2 are KGHDR and SFDVKD. The CDR3 has 13 amino acids. As DNA, the CDR3 is TGTGCCACCAGTGAGTCTGGGACCTATGGCTACACCTTC. Encoded protein: CATSESGTYGYTF.

The chain recombines TRBV7-9 with TRBJ1-5; D is possibly TRBD1 (5 bases). This CDR3 spans 14 amino acids. The germline V gene has CDR1 SEHNR and CDR2 FQNEAQ (reference sequence). Trimming stripped 5 bases from V and 6 bases from J, with 14 bases between. Here the CDR3 DNA reads TGTGCCAGCAGCCCGGTGGAGGGGCTTCAGCCCCAGCATTTT. Translated, it gives CASSPVEGLQPQHF.